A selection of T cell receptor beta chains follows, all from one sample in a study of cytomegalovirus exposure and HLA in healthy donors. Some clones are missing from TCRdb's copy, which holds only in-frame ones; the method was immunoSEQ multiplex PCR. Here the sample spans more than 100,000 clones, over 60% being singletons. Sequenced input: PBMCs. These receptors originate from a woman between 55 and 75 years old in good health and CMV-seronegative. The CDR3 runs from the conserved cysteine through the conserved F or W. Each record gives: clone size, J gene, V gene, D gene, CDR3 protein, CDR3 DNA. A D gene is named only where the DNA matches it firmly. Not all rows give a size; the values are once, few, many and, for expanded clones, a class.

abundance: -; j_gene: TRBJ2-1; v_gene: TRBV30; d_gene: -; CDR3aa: CAWSPRRVSSYNEQFF; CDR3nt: TGTGCCTGGAGTCCGAGGAGGGTTAGCTCCTACAATGAGCAGTTCTTC
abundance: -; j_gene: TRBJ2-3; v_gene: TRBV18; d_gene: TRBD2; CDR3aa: CASSPGGRGNTDTQYF; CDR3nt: TGTGCCAGCTCACCAGGAGGGAGGGGAAACACAGATACGCAGTATTTT
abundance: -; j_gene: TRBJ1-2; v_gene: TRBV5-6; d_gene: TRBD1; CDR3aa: CASSLPGQGVFGYTF; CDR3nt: TGTGCCAGCAGCCTCCCGGGACAGGGGGTGTTTGGCTACACCTTC
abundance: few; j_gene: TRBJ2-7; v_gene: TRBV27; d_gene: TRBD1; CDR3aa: CASSLWGAGGSYEQYF; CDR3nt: TGTGCCAGCAGTTTATGGGGCGCAGGGGGCTCCTACGAGCAGTACTTC
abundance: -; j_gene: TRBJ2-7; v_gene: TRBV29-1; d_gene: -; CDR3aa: CSVHLFYEQYF; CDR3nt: TGCAGCGTCCATTTGTTCTACGAGCAGTACTTC
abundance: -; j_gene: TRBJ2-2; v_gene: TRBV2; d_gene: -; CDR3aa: CASSDQATGELFF; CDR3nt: TGTGCCAGCAGTGATCAAGCCACCGGGGAGCTGTTTTTT
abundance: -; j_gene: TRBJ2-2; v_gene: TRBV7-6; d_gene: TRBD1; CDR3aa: CASSQGVRHTGELFF; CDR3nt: TGTGCCAGCAGCCAGGGGGTTCGGCACACCGGGGAGCTGTTTTTT
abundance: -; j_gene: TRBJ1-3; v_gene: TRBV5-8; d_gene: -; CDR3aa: CASSLAVVSSGNTIYF; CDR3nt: TGTGCCAGCAGCTTGGCCGTGGTGAGCTCTGGAAACACCATATATTTT
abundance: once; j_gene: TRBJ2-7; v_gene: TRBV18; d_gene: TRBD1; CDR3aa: CASSPVPTGAYEQYF; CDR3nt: TGTGCCAGCTCACCTGTACCTACAGGGGCCTACGAGCAGTACTTC
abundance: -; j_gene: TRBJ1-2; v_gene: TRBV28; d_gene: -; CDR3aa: CASSLGRVLSGYTF; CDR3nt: TGTGCCAGCAGTTTGGGCAGGGTATTAAGTGGCTACACCTTC
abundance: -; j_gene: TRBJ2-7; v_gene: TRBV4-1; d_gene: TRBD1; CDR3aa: CASSQAPVSGQNVEQYF; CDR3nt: TGCGCCAGCAGCCAAGCTCCAGTCTCGGGACAGAACGTCGAGCAGTACTTC
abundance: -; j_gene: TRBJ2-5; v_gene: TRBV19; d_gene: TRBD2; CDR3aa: CASSISLAGGLKETQYF; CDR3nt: TGTGCCAGTAGTATAAGTCTAGCGGGGGGTCTCAAAGAGACCCAGTACTTC
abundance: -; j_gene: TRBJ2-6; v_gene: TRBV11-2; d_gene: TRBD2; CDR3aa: CASRLRTSSGAGANVLTF; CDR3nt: TGTGCCAGCAGATTAAGGACTAGCTCGGGGGCTGGGGCCAACGTCCTGACTTTC
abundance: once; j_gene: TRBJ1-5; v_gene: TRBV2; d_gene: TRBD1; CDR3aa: CASRAGGSNQPQHF; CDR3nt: TGTGCCAGCAGGGCAGGGGGGAGCAATCAGCCCCAGCATTTT
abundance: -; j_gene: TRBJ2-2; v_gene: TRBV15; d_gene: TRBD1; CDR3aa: CATSARSGTGKLFF; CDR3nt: TGTGCCACCAGCGCCCGATCCGGGACAGGGAAGCTGTTTTTT
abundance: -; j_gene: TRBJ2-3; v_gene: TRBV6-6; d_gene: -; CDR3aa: CASKRADTQYF; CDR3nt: TGTGCCAGCAAGCGGGCAGATACGCAGTATTTT
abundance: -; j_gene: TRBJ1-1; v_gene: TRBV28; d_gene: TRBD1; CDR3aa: CASSPWTGKGTEAFF; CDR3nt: TGTGCCAGCAGTCCATGGACAGGGAAGGGCACTGAAGCTTTCTTT
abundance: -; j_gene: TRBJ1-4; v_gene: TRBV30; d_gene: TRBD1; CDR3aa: CACSGTGAEKLFF; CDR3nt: TGTGCCTGCTCCGGGACAGGGGCTGAAAAACTGTTTTTT
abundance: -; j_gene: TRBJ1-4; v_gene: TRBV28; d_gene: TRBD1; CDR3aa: CASRRWTGGSEKLFF; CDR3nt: TGTGCCAGCAGGCGATGGACAGGTGGAAGTGAAAAACTGTTTTTT
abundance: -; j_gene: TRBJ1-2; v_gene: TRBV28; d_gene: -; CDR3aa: CASSLIRGSDGYTF; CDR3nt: TGTGCCAGCAGTTTAATACGAGGATCGGATGGCTACACCTTC
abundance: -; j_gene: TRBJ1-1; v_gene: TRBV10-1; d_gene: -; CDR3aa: CASSDEDIVVTEAFF; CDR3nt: TGCGCCAGCAGTGACGAGGATATCGTGGTCACTGAAGCTTTCTTT
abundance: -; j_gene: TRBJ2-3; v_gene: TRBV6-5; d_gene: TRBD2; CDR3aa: CASSSRLAGGTDTQYF; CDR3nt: TGTGCCAGCAGTTCCAGACTAGCGGGAGGTACAGATACGCAGTATTTT